This section outlines one T cell receptor (beta chain) sequence together with its context. The sample belongs to a study of shared clonotypes between healthy human individuals. Generated by immunoSEQ multiplex PCR, the TCRdb table keeps only in-frame clones and is missing some. The sample lists approximately 1.5 million clones; roughly 98.5% were seen once. Deletions cut 6 bases from V and 2 bases from J, with 16 bases between. Germline V gives CDR1 SGHNT, CDR2 YYREEE (reference sequence). The CDR3 is 15 residues long. The specimen was naive CD4+ T cells sorted from blood. Specified subset: CD45RA+ positively selected. This chain links TRBV5-4 with TRBJ2-3, with a possible D match to TRBD1 (5 bases). This receptor was obtained from a man aged 25 to 45 in good health. As DNA, the CDR3 is TGTGCCAGCACGCAGGGTGGGGTAAACACAGATACGCAGTATTTT. As protein: CASTQGGVNTDTQYF.